Detailed here is one T cell receptor (beta chain). TCRdb's table, derived via immunoSEQ multiplex PCR, lists solely in-frame clones and lacks some. The data contain approximately 10,000 clones, 74% of them seen just once; the ten biggest clones take up 22%. The data belong to a study of T cells after somatic rescue of genetic block. Germline V lookup: CDR1 SEHNR, CDR2 FQNEAQ (reference sequence). Trimming shortened V by 2 bases and J by 2 bases, and 15 bases separated the two germline ends. The CDR3 runs to 16 residues. This chain connects TRBV7-9 to TRBJ2-5; D is possibly TRBD1 or TRBD2 (5 bases each). This receptor was obtained from a boy younger than 18. The material sequenced was peripheral blood mononuclear cells (PBMCs). The CDR3 loop is CASSLLGTEAQETQYF. CDR3 nucleotide sequence: TGTGCCAGCAGCTTATTGGGGACCGAGGCTCAAGAGACCCAGTACTTC.